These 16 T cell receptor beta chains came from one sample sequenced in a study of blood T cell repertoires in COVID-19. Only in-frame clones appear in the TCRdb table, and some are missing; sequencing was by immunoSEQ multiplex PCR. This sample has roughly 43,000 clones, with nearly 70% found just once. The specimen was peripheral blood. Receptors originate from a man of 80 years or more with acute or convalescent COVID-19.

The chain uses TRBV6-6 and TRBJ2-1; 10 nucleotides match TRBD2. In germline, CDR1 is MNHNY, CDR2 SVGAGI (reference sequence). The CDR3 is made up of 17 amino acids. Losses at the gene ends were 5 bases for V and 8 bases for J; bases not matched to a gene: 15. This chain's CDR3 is CASSPAGGAGGMDEQFF. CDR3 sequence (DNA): TGTGCCAGCAGTCCCGCAGGGGGAGCGGGAGGGATGGATGAGCAGTTCTTC.

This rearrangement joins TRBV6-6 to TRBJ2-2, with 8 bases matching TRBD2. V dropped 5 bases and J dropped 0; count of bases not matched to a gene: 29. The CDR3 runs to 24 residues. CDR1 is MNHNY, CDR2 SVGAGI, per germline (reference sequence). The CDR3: CASSLPGGGGGLAGGPSNTGELFF. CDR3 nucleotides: TGTGCCAGCAGTCTTCCCGGGGGCGGCGGGGGCCTCGCGGGGGGCCCCTCGAACACCGGGGAGCTGTTTTTT.

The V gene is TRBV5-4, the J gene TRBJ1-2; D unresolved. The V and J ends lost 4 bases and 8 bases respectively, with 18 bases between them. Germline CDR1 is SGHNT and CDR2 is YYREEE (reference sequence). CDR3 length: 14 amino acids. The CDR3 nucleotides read TGTGCCAGCAGCCCCGGGTCCTCTACCGGAGGCTACACCTTC. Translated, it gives CASSPGSSTGGYTF. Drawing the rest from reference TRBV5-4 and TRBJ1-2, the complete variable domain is ETGVTQSPTHLIKTRGQQVTLRCSSQSGHNTVSWYQQALGQGPQFIFQYYREEENGRGNFPPRFSGLQFPNYSSELNVNALELDDSALYLCASSPGSSTGGYTFGSGTRLTVV.

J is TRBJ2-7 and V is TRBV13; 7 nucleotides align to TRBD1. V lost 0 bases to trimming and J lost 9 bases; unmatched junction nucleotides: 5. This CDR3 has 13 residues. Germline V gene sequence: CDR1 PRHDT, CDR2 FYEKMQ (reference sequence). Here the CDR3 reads CASSLGEGTVQYF. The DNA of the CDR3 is TGTGCCAGCAGCTTAGGAGAGGGGACAGTGCAGTACTTC.

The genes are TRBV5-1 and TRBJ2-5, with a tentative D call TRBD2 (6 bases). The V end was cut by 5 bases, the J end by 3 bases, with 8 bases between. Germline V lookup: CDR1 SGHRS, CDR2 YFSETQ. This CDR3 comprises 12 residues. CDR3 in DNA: TGCGCCAGCAGACCTAGCGAAGAGACCCAGTACTTC. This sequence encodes CASRPSEETQYF.

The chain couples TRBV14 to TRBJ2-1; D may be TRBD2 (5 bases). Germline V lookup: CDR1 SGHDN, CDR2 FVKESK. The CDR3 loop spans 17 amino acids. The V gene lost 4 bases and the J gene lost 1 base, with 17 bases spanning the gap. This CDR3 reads CASSLANPSGSYNEQFF. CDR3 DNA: TGTGCCAGCAGCCTTGCAAACCCTTCGGGGTCCTACAATGAGCAGTTCTTC.

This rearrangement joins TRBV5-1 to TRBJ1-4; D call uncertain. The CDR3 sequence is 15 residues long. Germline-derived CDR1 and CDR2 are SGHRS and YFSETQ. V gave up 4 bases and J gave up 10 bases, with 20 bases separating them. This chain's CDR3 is CASSPVSGPGGKLFF. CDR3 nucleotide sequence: TGCGCCAGCAGCCCGGTCTCTGGGCCCGGAGGAAAACTGTTTTTT.

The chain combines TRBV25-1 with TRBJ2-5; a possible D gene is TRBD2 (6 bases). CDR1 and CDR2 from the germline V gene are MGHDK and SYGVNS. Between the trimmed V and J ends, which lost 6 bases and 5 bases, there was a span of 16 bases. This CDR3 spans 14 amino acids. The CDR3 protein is CASSPGGGTETQYF. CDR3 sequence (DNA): TGTGCCAGCAGCCCAGGAGGCGGGACGGAGACCCAGTACTTC.

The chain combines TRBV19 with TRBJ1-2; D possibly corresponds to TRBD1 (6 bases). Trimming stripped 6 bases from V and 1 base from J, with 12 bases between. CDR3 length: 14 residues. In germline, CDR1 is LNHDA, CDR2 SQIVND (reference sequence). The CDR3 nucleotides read TGTGCCAGTAGCCTAGGACAGCTTAACTATGGCTACACCTTC. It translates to CASSLGQLNYGYTF.

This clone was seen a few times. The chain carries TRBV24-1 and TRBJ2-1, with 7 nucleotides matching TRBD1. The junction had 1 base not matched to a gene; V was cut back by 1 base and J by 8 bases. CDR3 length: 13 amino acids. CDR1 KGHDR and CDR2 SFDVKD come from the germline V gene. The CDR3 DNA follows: TGTGCCACCAGTGATTTCGACAGGGATGAGCAGTTCTTC. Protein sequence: CATSDFDRDEQFF.

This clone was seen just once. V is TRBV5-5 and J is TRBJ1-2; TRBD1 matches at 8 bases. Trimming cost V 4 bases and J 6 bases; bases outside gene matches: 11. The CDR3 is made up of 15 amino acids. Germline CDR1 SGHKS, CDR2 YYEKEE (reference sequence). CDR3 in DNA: TGTGCCAGCAGCCTGCCCCCGACAGGGGTTAATGGCTACACCTTC. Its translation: CASSLPPTGVNGYTF.

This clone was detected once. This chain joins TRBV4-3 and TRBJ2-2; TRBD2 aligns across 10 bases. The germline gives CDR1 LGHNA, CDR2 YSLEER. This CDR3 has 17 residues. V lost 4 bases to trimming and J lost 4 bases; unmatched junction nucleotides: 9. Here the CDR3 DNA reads TGCGCCAGCAGCCTGGGCCTAGCGGGAGAGGTCACCGGGGAGCTGTTTTTT. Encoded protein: CASSLGLAGEVTGELFF.

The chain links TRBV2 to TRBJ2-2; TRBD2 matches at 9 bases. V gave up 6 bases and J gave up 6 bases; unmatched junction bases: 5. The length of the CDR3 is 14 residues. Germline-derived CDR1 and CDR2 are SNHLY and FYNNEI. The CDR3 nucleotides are TGTGCCAGCAGCTCCAGACTAGCGGCCGGGGAGCTGTTTTTT. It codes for CASSSRLAAGELFF.

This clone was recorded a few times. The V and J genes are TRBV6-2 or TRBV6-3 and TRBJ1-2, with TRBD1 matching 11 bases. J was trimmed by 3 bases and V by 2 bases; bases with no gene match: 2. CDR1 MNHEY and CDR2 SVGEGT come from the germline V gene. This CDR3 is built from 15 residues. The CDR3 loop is CASSYGGQGDYGYTF. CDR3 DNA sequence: TGTGCCAGCAGTTACGGGGGACAGGGGGACTATGGCTACACCTTC.

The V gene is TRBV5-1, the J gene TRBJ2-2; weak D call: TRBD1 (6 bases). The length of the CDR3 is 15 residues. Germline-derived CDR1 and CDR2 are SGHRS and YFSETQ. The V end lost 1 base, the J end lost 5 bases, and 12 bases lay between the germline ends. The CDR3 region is CASSLWGLGTGELFF. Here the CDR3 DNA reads TGCGCCAGCAGCTTGTGGGGGCTGGGAACCGGGGAGCTGTTTTTT.

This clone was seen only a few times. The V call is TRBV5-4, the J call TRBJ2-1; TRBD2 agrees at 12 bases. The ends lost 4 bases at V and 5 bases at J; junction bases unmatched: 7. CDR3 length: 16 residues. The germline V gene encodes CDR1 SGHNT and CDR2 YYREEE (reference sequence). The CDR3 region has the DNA TGTGCCAGCAGCCCCGGACTAGCGGGGAGCCACAATGAGCAGTTCTTC. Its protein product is CASSPGLAGSHNEQFF.